This T cell receptor (beta chain) was recovered during a study of a mutant IDH1 vaccine in newly diagnosed glioma. At the level of the study: Beginning 4-6 weeks after radiotherapy alone, or with temozolomide cycles, vaccination took place. Patients' prior therapy spanned radiotherapy, temozolomide, or both; most underwent both. The study, taken as a whole, reports: In roughly 93% of patients, immune responses induced by the vaccine occurred.

Of note for this clone: Its antigen is currently unknown.

Time point described: week 5, during vaccination. The investigators gave 300 ug of mutant IDH1 20-mer peptide in each vaccine dose, together with topical imiquimod. Trimming pared 8 bases from V and 0 bases from J, leaving 5 bases between. CDR3 length equals 11 residues. Germline CDR1 reads SNHLY; CDR2 reads FYNNEI. Using immunoSEQ multiplex PCR, the repertoire was profiled, and TCRdb retains in-frame clones only, with some absent. The sample shows approximately 40,000 clones, 78% of them seen only once. V is TRBV2 and J is TRBJ2-7; D not certain. Sequences were derived from PBMCs, sampled from a glioma patient whose treatment included an IDH1 peptide vaccine. The receptor comes from a middle-aged man with glioma. The CDR3 region is CASGYSYEQYF. DNA for the CDR3: TGTGCCAGCGGCTACTCCTACGAGCAGTACTTC.